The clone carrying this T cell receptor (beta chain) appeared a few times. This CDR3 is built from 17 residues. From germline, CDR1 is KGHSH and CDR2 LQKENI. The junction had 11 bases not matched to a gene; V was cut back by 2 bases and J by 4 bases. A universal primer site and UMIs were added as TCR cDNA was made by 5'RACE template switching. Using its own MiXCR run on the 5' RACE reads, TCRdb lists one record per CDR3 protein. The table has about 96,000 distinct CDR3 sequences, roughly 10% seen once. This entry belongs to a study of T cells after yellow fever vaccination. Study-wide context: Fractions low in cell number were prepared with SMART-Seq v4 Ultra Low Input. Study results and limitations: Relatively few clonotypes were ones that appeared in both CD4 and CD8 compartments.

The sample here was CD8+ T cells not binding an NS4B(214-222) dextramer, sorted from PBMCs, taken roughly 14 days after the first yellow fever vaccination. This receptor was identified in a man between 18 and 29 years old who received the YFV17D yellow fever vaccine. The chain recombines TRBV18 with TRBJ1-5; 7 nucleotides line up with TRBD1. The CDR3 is CASSPSIKGAPNQPQHF. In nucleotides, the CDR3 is TGTGCCAGCTCACCATCGATTAAGGGGGCCCCTAATCAGCCCCAGCATTTT.